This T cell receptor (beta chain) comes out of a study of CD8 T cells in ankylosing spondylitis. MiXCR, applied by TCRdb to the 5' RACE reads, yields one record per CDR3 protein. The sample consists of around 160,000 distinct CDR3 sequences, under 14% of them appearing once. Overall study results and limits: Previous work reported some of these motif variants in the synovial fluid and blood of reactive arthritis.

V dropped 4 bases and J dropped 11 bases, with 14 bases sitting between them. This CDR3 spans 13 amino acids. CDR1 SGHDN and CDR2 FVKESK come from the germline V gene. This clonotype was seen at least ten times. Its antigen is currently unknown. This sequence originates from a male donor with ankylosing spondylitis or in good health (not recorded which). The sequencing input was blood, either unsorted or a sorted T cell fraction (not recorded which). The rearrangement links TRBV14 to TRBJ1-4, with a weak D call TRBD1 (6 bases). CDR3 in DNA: TGTGCCAGCAGCCCGGACCGCCAGGGGAAACTGTTTTTT. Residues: CASSPDRQGKLFF.